Below are 32 T cell receptor beta chains sequenced from a single sample in a study of control samples from healthy donors and cancer patients. Sequenced by immunoSEQ multiplex PCR; TCRdb stores in-frame clones only, minus some. This table has about 250,000 clones, over 75% appearing once. The sequenced sample consisted of PBMCs. These receptors were taken from a woman aged 55 to 70 with lung cancer.

The chain recombines TRBV6-1 with TRBJ2-7, with D unresolved. The germline CDR1 and CDR2 sequences are MNHNS and SASEGT. The CDR3 loop spans 13 amino acids. Trimming stripped 0 bases from V and 4 bases from J, with 7 bases between. The CDR3 DNA is TGTGCCAGCAGTGAAGCCAGGCGTTACGAGCAGTACTTC. Translation gives CASSEARRYEQYF.

On this clone itself: Other DNA sequences within the sample encode an identical CDR3. The rearrangement links TRBV7-2 to TRBJ2-2, with TRBD1 as a possible D gene (6 bases). This CDR3 region has 15 residues. V was shortened by 1 base and J by 6 bases, with 12 bases between the two germline ends. CDR1 and CDR2 (germline): SGHTA, FQGNSA. As DNA, the CDR3 is TGTGCCAGCAGCTTAGGGGGGCAGGGGTCCGGGGAGCTGTTTTTT. It translates to CASSLGGQGSGELFF. The complete variable domain, with remaining parts taken from reference TRBV7-2 and TRBJ2-2, reads GAGVSQSPSNKVTEKGKDVELRCDPISGHTALYWYRQSLGQGLEFLIYFQGNSAPDKSGLPSDRFSAERTGGSVSTLTIQRTQQEDSAVYLCASSLGGQGSGELFFGEGSRLTVL.

V and J are TRBV4-2 and TRBJ1-5; D unresolved. The CDR3 sequence is 13 residues long. The germline V gene has CDR1 LGHNA and CDR2 YNFKEQ. Trimming stripped 0 bases from V and 7 bases from J, with 7 bases between. CDR3 sequence (DNA): TGTGCCAGCAGCCAAGATCCCCGGCAGCCCCAGCATTTT. Its protein product is CASSQDPRQPQHF.

This clone was found once. This sequence joins TRBV6-5 and TRBJ1-3; D unresolved. V lost 5 bases and J lost 10, with 12 bases in between. Germline-derived CDR1 and CDR2 are MNHEY and SVGAGI. This CDR3 has 12 amino acids. The CDR3 spells CASSIYGETIYF. For the CDR3, the DNA is TGTGCCAGCAGTATCTACGGAGAGACCATATATTTT.

The gene calls are TRBV12-3 or TRBV12-4 and TRBJ1-5; unclear D gene. The CDR3 is 11 residues long. The ends were cut back, 5 bases at V and 8 bases at J, with 7 bases in the middle. CDR3 sequence: CASSPPKPQHF. The CDR3 nucleotides are TGTGCCAGCAGTCCCCCAAAGCCCCAGCATTTT.

This chain joins TRBV9 and TRBJ2-3; 7 nucleotides align to TRBD2. The V gene's germline CDR1 is SGDLS and CDR2 YYNGEE. This CDR3 spans 16 amino acids. The trim removed 0 bases at V and 8 bases at J, leaving 12 bases unmatched. DNA for the CDR3: TGTGCCAGCAGCGTAGGGCCCAGCGGGGCCGCGGGTACGCAGTATTTT. This encodes CASSVGPSGAAGTQYF.

This chain links TRBV2 with TRBJ2-5; D gene uncertain. The V gene's germline CDR1 is SNHLY and CDR2 FYNNEI. The germline V and J ends were trimmed by 6 bases and 5 bases, with 10 bases remaining between them. The CDR3 is made up of 12 amino acids. The CDR3 nucleotides are TGTGCCAGCAGGGTGCTGACGGAGACCCAGTACTTC. Its translation: CASRVLTETQYF.

As DNA, the CDR3 is TGTGCCAGCAGGTCGGACAGGGAGGGAGAAAAACTGTTTTTT. Amino acid sequence: CASRSDREGEKLFF. This chain links TRBV28 with TRBJ1-4; the match to TRBD1 covers 8 bases. The junction had 8 bases not matched to a gene; V was cut back by 6 bases and J by 8 bases. CDR1 MDHEN and CDR2 SYDVKM come from the germline V gene. The CDR3 extends over 14 amino acids.

This sequence joins TRBV18 and TRBJ2-5; D is uncertain. The CDR3 sequence is 12 residues long. Germline assignment: CDR1 KGHSH and CDR2 LQKENI. The V and J ends lost 5 bases and 5 bases respectively, with 9 bases between them. The CDR3 DNA follows: TGTGCCAGCTCAGATACCACTGAGACCCAGTACTTC. The encoded protein is CASSDTTETQYF.

The rearrangement joins TRBV5-6 to TRBJ1-5; D ambiguous. This CDR3 has 13 residues. V was shortened by 2 bases and J by 7 bases, with 10 bases between the two germline ends. Germline values: CDR1 SGHDT, CDR2 YYEEEE. The CDR3 DNA reads as TGTGCCAGCAGCTTCGGGCGGCGGCAGCCCCAGCATTTT. Its translation: CASSFGRRQPQHF.

The V call is TRBV6-1, the J call TRBJ1-6; no firm D call. This CDR3 has 16 residues. Germline V gene sequence: CDR1 MNHNS, CDR2 SASEGT. Trimming removed 2 bases from V and 7 bases from J, with 15 bases in between. The CDR3 loop is CASSERENSRNSPLHF. The CDR3 DNA reads TGTGCCAGCAGTGAACGAGAAAACAGTAGAAATTCACCCCTCCACTTT.

The chain recombines TRBV19 with TRBJ1-6; 11 bases are shared with TRBD1. Per germline, CDR1 LNHDA and CDR2 SQIVND (reference sequence). Trimming removed 5 bases from V and 10 bases from J; junction bases left unmatched: 4. The CDR3 extends over 14 amino acids. CDR3 sequence (DNA): TGTGCCAGTAGTTTGGACAGGGGGCGATCACCCCTCCACTTT. It specifies CASSLDRGRSPLHF.

The V call is TRBV5-6, the J call TRBJ1-5; unclear D gene. The CDR3 runs 14 residues. Trimming took off 6 bases at V and 1 base at J, with 11 bases between the two ends. CDR1 and CDR2 (germline): SGHDT, YYEEEE. This chain's CDR3 is CASTSGWSNQPQHF. Written as DNA, the CDR3 is TGTGCCAGCACCTCTGGGTGGAGCAATCAGCCCCAGCATTTT.

The V and J genes are TRBV9 and TRBJ1-6, with D maybe TRBD1 (5 bases). The length of the CDR3 is 15 residues. The V gene's germline CDR1 is SGDLS and CDR2 YYNGEE. Trimming took 0 bases from V and 5 from J, leaving 9 bases between them. The CDR3, as DNA: TGTGCCAGCAGCGTAGAGGGACTACATAATTCACCCCTCCACTTT. Its translation: CASSVEGLHNSPLHF.

V usage is TRBV5-1 and J usage is TRBJ2-1, with D maybe TRBD1 (5 bases). The CDR3 length is 14 residues. The germline CDR1 and CDR2 sequences are SGHRS and YFSETQ. Trimming stripped 0 bases from V and 6 bases from J, with 10 bases between. In DNA, the CDR3 is TGCGCCAGCAGCTTGGCCCCTGACAGCAATGAGCAGTTCTTC. Translated, it gives CASSLAPDSNEQFF.

V is TRBV23-1 and J is TRBJ2-1, with D maybe TRBD2 (6 bases). TRBV23-1 is labeled an ORF, and its function is uncertain. The V end was cut by 7 bases, the J end by 4 bases, with 14 bases between. The CDR3 length is 14 residues. The CDR3 DNA reads as TGCGCCAGCACACGCGGGAAGTGTTACAATGAGCAGTTCTTC. Protein product: CASTRGKCYNEQFF.

In this sample, this clone turned up a few times. This rearrangement joins TRBV5-5 to TRBJ2-5; D gene uncertain. Looked up from germline, CDR1 is SGHKS and CDR2 is YYEKEE (reference sequence). V lost 4 bases and J lost 2, with 12 bases in between. The CDR3 totals 14 residues. CDR3 protein: CASSEWVIQETQYF. The DNA for the CDR3 is TGTGCCAGCAGCGAGTGGGTTATACAAGAGACCCAGTACTTC.

The J gene is TRBJ2-7, the V gene TRBV5-4; 7 nucleotides agree with TRBD1. The trim removed 0 bases at V and 3 bases at J, leaving 9 bases unmatched. Per germline, CDR1 SGHNT and CDR2 YYREEE (reference sequence). The CDR3 is 16 amino acids. The CDR3 nucleotides read TGTGCCAGCAGCTTGGGTGGACAGGCTGGGGTCTACGAGCAGTACTTC. Translating gives CASSLGGQAGVYEQYF.

Concerning this clone: Within the sample, other DNA sequences also encode this same CDR3. The rearrangement joins TRBV27 to TRBJ1-6, with TRBD1 matching over 10 bases. The germline gives CDR1 MNHEY, CDR2 SMNVEV (reference sequence). There are 15 residues in the CDR3. Losses at the gene ends were 5 bases for V and 6 bases for J; bases not matched to a gene: 4. The chain's CDR3 is CASSPRDRGNSPLHF. In DNA form, the CDR3 reads TGTGCCAGCAGTCCTCGGGACAGGGGTAATTCACCCCTCCACTTT.

The chain recombines TRBV18 with TRBJ2-3; 9 positions match TRBD1. Looked up from germline, CDR1 is KGHSH and CDR2 is LQKENI. The ends lost 5 bases at V and 1 base at J; junction bases unmatched: 4. The CDR3 runs 15 residues. The CDR3 coding sequence is TGTGCCAGCTCATTGGGACAGGGTGGCACAGATACGCAGTATTTT. It encodes CASSLGQGGTDTQYF.

The chain carries TRBV29-1 and TRBJ2-7, with a weak D call TRBD2 (6 bases). This CDR3 region has 14 residues. V was cut by 4 bases and J by 6 bases, with 19 bases left in between. CDR1 SQVTM and CDR2 ANQGSEA come from the germline V gene. The CDR3 spells CSVADPGLVSEQYF. The CDR3, as DNA: TGCAGCGTTGCTGACCCGGGACTGGTATCCGAGCAGTACTTC.

This clone has only one observation. The chain employs TRBV19 and TRBJ1-2; 7 bases agree with TRBD1. This CDR3 spans 16 amino acids. The germline CDR1 and CDR2 sequences are LNHDA and SQIVND (reference sequence). V was clipped by 5 bases and J by 3 bases; unmatched bases: 12. In DNA, the CDR3 is TGTGCCAGTAGTTCCCACCGGGCAGGGGGGGACTATGGCTACACCTTC. Protein: CASSSHRAGGDYGYTF.

This rearrangement joins TRBV21-1 to TRBJ2-1; the table's TRBD1 call for D was not verified on the DNA. TRBV21-1 is given as a pseudogene. The CDR3 contains 13 residues. This CDR3 is CASSKATNNEQFF. CDR3 nucleotide sequence: TGTGCCAGCAGCAAAGCCACAAACAATGAGCAGTTCTTC.

Remarks on this clone: One junction end disagrees with the germline gene, perhaps due to a read error. The rearrangement joins TRBV6-5 to TRBJ2-1; 8 nucleotides agree with TRBD1. Germline V lookup: CDR1 MNHEY, CDR2 SVGAGI. The CDR3 has 15 amino acids. The CDR3 here is CASSRNRGAYNEQLF. CDR3 nucleotide sequence: TGTGCCAGCAGTCGCAACAGGGGGGCCTACAATGAGCAGCTCTTC.

The chain combines TRBV4-1 with TRBJ2-3; 12 bases map to TRBD2. The V gene end was trimmed by 8 bases and the J gene end by 8 bases; junction bases not matched to a gene: 8. The CDR3 spans 14 residues. Germline values: CDR1 MGHRA, CDR2 YSYEKL. In nucleotides, the CDR3 is TGCGCCAGCGTTCCGACTAGCGGGGGAGGTACGCAGTATTTT. Translating gives CASVPTSGGGTQYF.

This chain links TRBV5-6 with TRBJ1-4; a possible D gene is TRBD1 (5 bases). V lost 5 bases to trimming and J lost 0 bases, with 11 bases between them. The CDR3 runs to 15 residues. Germline CDR1 SGHDT, CDR2 YYEEEE. The CDR3 nucleotides are TGTGCCAGCAGTTTCCCGACAGCAACTAATGAAAAACTGTTTTTT. It translates to CASSFPTATNEKLFF.

The V and J genes are TRBV5-1 and TRBJ2-7; the D gene is possibly TRBD2 (6 bases). Trimming left V 3 bases short and J 3 bases short, with 13 bases between. This CDR3 has 14 amino acids. CDR1 and CDR2 from the germline V gene are SGHRS and YFSETQ. This CDR3 is CASSSLGLHYEQYF. CDR3 nucleotides: TGCGCCAGCAGCTCGCTGGGACTTCACTACGAGCAGTACTTC.

CDR3 in DNA: TGTGCCAGCTCACCAGGGGGCCACACCGGGGAGCTGTTTTTT. It encodes CASSPGGHTGELFF. The chain joins TRBV18 to TRBJ2-2; tentative D call: TRBD1 (6 bases). V was pared by 2 bases and J by 3 bases, with 7 bases between. This CDR3 is 14 amino acids long. CDR1 is KGHSH and CDR2 is LQKENI in the germline V gene.

V usage is TRBV5-1 and J usage is TRBJ2-5; tentative D call: TRBD1 (6 bases). V was clipped by 5 bases and J by 5 bases, with 16 bases between them. This CDR3 region has 14 residues. Per germline, CDR1 SGHRS and CDR2 YFSETQ. CDR3 sequence: CASRSQGLGETQYF. For the CDR3, the DNA is TGCGCCAGCAGATCACAGGGTTTGGGGGAGACCCAGTACTTC.

This clone showed up just once. The chain employs TRBV9 and TRBJ1-1; D unclear. Germline CDR1 SGDLS, CDR2 YYNGEE. V was cut by 4 bases and J by 1 base, with 11 bases left in between. There are 14 residues in the CDR3. The CDR3 DNA follows: TGTGCCAGCAGCCCCTCGGCGGGGAACACTGAAGCTTTCTTT. The encoded protein is CASSPSAGNTEAFF.

V usage is TRBV19 and J usage is TRBJ1-1; TRBD1 agrees at 7 bases. The CDR3 consists of 15 residues. The V gene's germline CDR1 is LNHDA and CDR2 SQIVND (reference sequence). J gave up 3 bases and V 6 bases, and 10 bases lay outside the gene matches. This CDR3 is CASRAGQVGDTEAFF. DNA for the CDR3: TGTGCCAGTAGAGCAGGACAGGTAGGGGACACTGAAGCTTTCTTT.

V gene TRBV4-2 combines with J gene TRBJ2-3, with 8 bases lining up with TRBD1. Germline V gene sequence: CDR1 LGHNA, CDR2 YNFKEQ. The trim removed 1 base at V and 5 bases at J, leaving 2 bases unmatched. The CDR3 is 14 amino acids. CDR3 amino acids: CASSQGTGRDTQYF. In DNA form, the CDR3 reads TGTGCCAGCAGCCAAGGGACAGGGAGAGATACGCAGTATTTT.